The 17 T cell receptor beta chains below were found in one sample sequenced in a study of cytomegalovirus exposure and HLA in healthy donors. The primer mix had 60 Vbeta and 13 Jbeta primers. Sequencing used immunoSEQ multiplex PCR; TCRdb keeps in-frame clones, though not all of them. This sample has about 62,000 clones, with about 69% found just once. The sample taken for sequencing was PBMCs. The receptors come from a woman in her thirties in good health and CMV-seronegative.

The chain recombines TRBV5-4 with TRBJ2-5; 10 positions agree with TRBD1. This CDR3 is built from 18 residues. Per germline, CDR1 SGHNT and CDR2 YYREEE (reference sequence). V shed 0 bases, J shed 2 bases, and the junction held 10 bases outside the gene matches. The CDR3 DNA sequence: TGTGCCAGCAGCTTGGGGGCGGGGACAGGGGCCTTACAAGAGACCCAGTACTTC. This encodes CASSLGAGTGALQETQYF. The full variable domain, in which reference TRBV5-4 and TRBJ2-5 provide the parts outside the CDR3, is ETGVTQSPTHLIKTRGQQVTLRCSSQSGHNTVSWYQQALGQGPQFIFQYYREEENGRGNFPPRFSGLQFPNYSSELNVNALELDDSALYLCASSLGAGTGALQETQYFGPGTRLLVL.

This clone has only a few counts. The V gene is TRBV11-2, the J gene TRBJ1-4; D ambiguous. Trimming left V 5 bases short and J 4 bases short, with 11 bases between. Looked up from germline, CDR1 is SGHAT and CDR2 is FQNNGV. The CDR3 is made up of 14 amino acids. This CDR3 is CASSLSGLNEKLFF. The CDR3 nucleotides read TGTGCCAGCAGCCTCAGCGGGCTTAATGAAAAACTGTTTTTT.

V usage is TRBV6-1 and J usage is TRBJ1-1; unclear D gene. This CDR3 comprises 13 residues. Trimming cost V 1 base and J 4 bases, with 7 bases left between them. In germline, CDR1 is MNHNS, CDR2 SASEGT. The CDR3 region is CASSEVESTEAFF. For the CDR3, the DNA is TGTGCCAGCAGTGAAGTGGAGAGCACTGAAGCTTTCTTT.

In the case of this clone: This sample also contains other DNA sequences that code for the same CDR3. The chain recombines TRBV27 with TRBJ1-5; D ambiguous. Germline-derived CDR1 and CDR2 are MNHEY and SMNVEV (reference sequence). This CDR3 contains 13 residues. V lost 3 bases and J 4 bases, leaving 7 bases between the germline ends. CDR3 sequence (DNA): TGTGCCAGCAGTTTTTCGGGGAATCAGCCCCAGCATTTT. It yields the protein CASSFSGNQPQHF.

This chain joins TRBV25-1 and TRBJ2-1; D is undetermined. Germline CDR1 is MGHDK and CDR2 is SYGVNS. The CDR3 has 16 amino acids. Trimming removed 4 bases at V and 0 bases at J, with 13 bases between. The CDR3 coding sequence is TGTGCCAGCAGTGGTGGTCCCACAAGCTCCTACAATGAGCAGTTCTTC. As protein: CASSGGPTSSYNEQFF.

This clone was counted only a few times. The chain recombines TRBV7-9 with TRBJ1-1; a possible D gene is TRBD1 (6 bases). The CDR3 has 14 amino acids. Germline CDR1 reads SEHNR; CDR2 reads FQNEAQ (reference sequence). The V gene lost 4 bases and the J gene lost 1 base, with 10 bases spanning the gap. CDR3 coding DNA: TGTGCCAGCAGCTCCACAGGGCCGAACACTGAAGCTTTCTTT. Translating gives CASSSTGPNTEAFF.

The V and J genes are TRBV5-4 and TRBJ1-1; D is undetermined. The CDR3 extends over 16 amino acids. Trimming cost V 4 bases and J 2 bases, with 18 bases left between them. Germline CDR1 is SGHNT and CDR2 is YYREEE (reference sequence). CDR3 sequence (DNA): TGTGCCAGCAGCCTCGGATTCAGACAAATAAACACTGAAGCTTTCTTT. Translation gives CASSLGFRQINTEAFF.

This sequence joins TRBV29-1 and TRBJ1-1; 9 positions agree with TRBD1. After removal of 7 bases from V and 4 bases from J, the junction contained 7 bases not matched to a gene. Per the germline V gene, CDR1 is SQVTM and CDR2 is ANQGSEA. The CDR3 sequence is 13 residues long. The CDR3 spells CSAGQGFVTEAFF. The CDR3 nucleotides are TGCAGCGCGGGACAGGGTTTTGTCACTGAAGCTTTCTTT. Full variable domain (rest looked up from reference TRBV29-1 and TRBJ1-1): SAVISQKPSRDICQRGTSLTIQCQVDSQVTMMFWYRQQPGQSLTLIATANQGSEATYESGFVIDKFPISRPNLTFSTLTVSNMSPEDSSIYLCSAGQGFVTEAFFGQGTRLTVV.

This rearrangement joins TRBV7-9 to TRBJ2-5, with D uncertain. Per germline, CDR1 SEHNR and CDR2 FQNEAQ (reference sequence). V lost 4 bases to trimming and J lost 5 bases, with 11 bases between them. The CDR3 sequence is 13 residues long. DNA of the CDR3: TGTGCCAGCAGCTCCGAACTAAGGGAGACCCAGTACTTC. Translation: CASSSELRETQYF.

The CDR3 spells CSVYGQGGGDEQFF. In DNA form, the CDR3 reads TGCAGCGTCTATGGACAGGGCGGGGGCGATGAGCAGTTCTTC. This chain connects TRBV29-1 to TRBJ2-1, with TRBD1 as a possible D gene (8 bases). CDR1 and CDR2 from the germline V gene are SQVTM and ANQGSEA. The V end lost 6 bases, the J end lost 8 bases, and 20 bases lay between the germline ends. The CDR3 runs 14 residues.

Remarks on this clone: A junction boundary mismatches the germline segment, possibly from a read error. The chain uses TRBV30 and TRBJ2-1, with D maybe TRBD2 (5 bases). This CDR3 contains 11 residues. From germline, CDR1 is GTSNPN and CDR2 SVGIG (reference sequence). CDR3 nucleotides: TGTGCCACAACTAGACCGAATGGGCAGTTCTTC. Its protein product is CATTRPNGQFF.

Details on this clone: The same CDR3 arises from other DNA sequences in this sample as well. This rearrangement joins TRBV5-1 to TRBJ2-3, with 8 bases identical to TRBD1. The CDR3 runs 16 residues. CDR1 SGHRS and CDR2 YFSETQ come from the germline V gene. Germline trimming cut 0 bases from V and 0 bases from J; bases unmatched to any gene: 3. The CDR3 DNA reads as TGCGCCAGCAGCTTGGCTGGACAGGGTAGCACAGATACGCAGTATTTT. Translated: CASSLAGQGSTDTQYF.

The sample holds a few counts of this clone. The chain is built from TRBV4-1 and TRBJ2-5; maybe TRBD1 (6 bases). Germline CDR1 reads MGHRA; CDR2 reads YSYEKL. V lost 4 bases, J lost 1 base, and 10 bases lay in between. The CDR3 covers 14 residues. CDR3 nucleotide sequence: TGCGCCAGCAGCCCTCAGGGGCCCCAAGAGACCCAGTACTTC. It is translated as CASSPQGPQETQYF.

This clone appeared a single time. As DNA, the CDR3 is TGCGCCAGCAGTGAGCCGGATGTTCCTGAGAACAGCCCATACAGGCTGTACGTC. It translates to CASSEPDVPENSPYRLYV. The chain carries TRBV10-1 and TRBJ2-7; tentative D call: TRBD1 (5 bases). Germline values: CDR1 WNHNN, CDR2 SYGVQD (reference sequence). The CDR3 loop spans 18 amino acids. Deletions cut 2 bases from V and 12 bases from J, with 32 bases between.

This chain connects TRBV18 to TRBJ2-7, with TRBD1 as a possible D gene (6 bases). V lost 3 bases and J lost 5, with 17 bases in between. The CDR3 length is 15 residues. Per the germline V gene, CDR1 is KGHSH and CDR2 is LQKENI. The CDR3 region is CASSPPHTGFHEQYF. The CDR3 DNA is TGTGCCAGCTCACCGCCACACACAGGGTTCCACGAGCAGTACTTC.

The V gene is TRBV5-8, the J gene TRBJ1-5; 10 bases map to TRBD1. The CDR3 spans 15 residues. The germline V gene has CDR1 SGHTS and CDR2 YDEGEE. With V trimmed by 4 bases and J by 5 bases, 6 bases remained unmatched. The CDR3 spells CASSRQGAPYQPQHF. In DNA, the CDR3 is TGTGCCAGCAGCCGACAGGGGGCCCCCTATCAGCCCCAGCATTTT.

This clone turned up a few times. The J gene is TRBJ2-7, the V gene TRBV5-4, with 8 bases lining up with TRBD1. Germline trimming cut 0 bases from V and 7 bases from J; bases unmatched to any gene: 3. The germline gives CDR1 SGHNT, CDR2 YYREEE (reference sequence). This CDR3 is built from 13 residues. The CDR3, as DNA: TGTGCCAGCAGCTTGGACAGGGGGAGTGAGCAGTACTTC. Its translation is CASSLDRGSEQYF.